This paragraph reports one T cell receptor (beta chain). It has no known antigen specificity. No per-base quality is available; no much larger clone lies one base away. The entry originates in a study of CD8 T cells in ankylosing spondylitis (TCRdb year 2017). Regarding the research as a whole: The study set out to find disease-linked TCR variants by profiling T cell receptor beta repertoires in ankylosing spondylitis patients and healthy donors. The whole study cohort included about a hundred healthy donors and 20 to 30 ankylosing spondylitis patients. Peripheral blood samples were taken, and synovial fluid was additionally collected from ankylosing spondylitis patients. Study-wide conclusions, independent of this receptor: Blood from ankylosing spondylitis patients appeared to be characterized by a TCR beta motif made up of several highly homologous amino acid variants. Some TCR beta motif variants had previously been reported in synovial fluid and blood of reactive arthritis patients, which suggested common disease-initiation mechanisms. According to the report, matched synovial fluid samples from ankylosing spondylitis patients were significantly enriched for the disease-linked clones. The disease-linked clones showed a CD8+ phenotype and occurred at relatively low frequencies in peripheral blood.

Sequencing was performed on an Illumina HiSeq 2500. Quantitative 5'-RACE with molecular barcodes was used to prepare TCR beta libraries. The paper's processing steps were these. A new computational method, built on a probabilistic model of VDJ rearrangement, was used to identify disease-linked TCR variants. The public reads were reanalyzed by TCRdb: fastp trimming at Q25, MiXCR alignment, in-frame beta chains only. Here each entry gathers all rows of one CDR3 protein and keeps the most common genes and DNA. TCRdb, not the original authors, processed these V and J calls. The sample profile shows a few hundred thousand distinct CDR3 sequences; around 24% of them were found once. About a sixth of the sample goes to the ten largest clones. The clonotype originates from a male donor with ankylosing spondylitis. Input material: blood, either unsorted or a sorted T cell fraction (not recorded which).

This receptor has the CDR3 CASSLGGLAMIYEQYF. The nucleotides read TGCGCCAGCAGCTTGGGGGGACTAGCGATGATATACGAGCAGTACTTC. The rearranged chain carries TRBV5-1 and TRBJ2-7; 10 bases in the junction line up with TRBD2. As encoded in the germline V gene, CDR1 is SGHRS while CDR2 is YFSETQ. Including cysteine and phenylalanine, the CDR3 has 16 amino acids. Only the CDR3 DNA is retained, 48 bases long and in frame from the first base. Unmatched junction bases come to 7, with V trimmed by 0 bases and J by 4 bases. The full variable domain, with segments outside the CDR3 supplied by the reference TRBV5-1 and TRBJ2-7 proteins, appears as KAGVTQTPRYLIKTRGQQVTLSCSPISGHRSVSWYQQTPGQGLQFLFEYFSETQRNKGNFPGRFSGRQFSNSRSEMNVSTLELGDSALYLCASSLGGLAMIYEQYFGPGTRLTVT.